This T cell receptor (beta chain) is from a study of beta chain features in type 1 diabetes. Study summary: Sorted cell examination encompassed roughly 110,000,000 cells across all samples. Study-level points and caveats: In patients and controls equally, PCR might favor templates that are shorter. All four CD4+ subsets of Type 1 diabetes patients contained TCRB CDR3s that were moderately but significantly shorter. When VDJ junctions were examined, type 1 diabetes patients showed fewer insertions and more deletions. There was no resolution here of whether HLA type influences TCRB rearrangement.

Trimming shortened V by 4 bases and J by 5 bases, and 15 bases separated the two germline ends. The CDR3 is 14 amino acids. Germline assignment: CDR1 SGHRS and CDR2 YFSETQ. This clone occurred a few times. Its target is not known. Every isolated RNA sample was fully reverse transcribed, so sequencing captured expressed TCRB transcripts. Profiling relied on immunoSEQ multiplex PCR, and the TCRdb table lists in-frame clones only, not all of them. The repertoire has 130,000 to 150,000 clones, about 13% of them found once; the top ten carry 1.3%. This chain joins TRBV5-1 and TRBJ2-5, with a weak D call TRBD1 (5 bases). Sequenced sample: central memory CD4+ T cells from blood. The sequence derives from a man between 18 and 35 years old with type 1 diabetes. The CDR3 nucleotides are TGCGCCAGCAGCCGTAGGGGATATGGGGAGACCCAGTACTTC. It encodes CASSRRGYGETQYF.